This T cell receptor (beta chain) was obtained from a study of T cell changes during pregnancy in multiple sclerosis. Deletions cut 0 bases from V and 5 bases from J, with 14 bases between. This CDR3 region has 15 residues. The germline CDR1 and CDR2 sequences are SGHKS and YYEKEE (reference sequence). TCRdb's copy holds only in-frame clones and misses some; the assay was immunoSEQ multiplex PCR. The sample holds roughly 87,000 clones, about 90% seen once. The chain combines TRBV5-5 with TRBJ2-5; D is unclear. The sequence derives from a female donor in good health, serving as a control in a pregnancy study. Some clones in this sample may be carry-over from other donors' samples. The material was PBMCs, obtained in the first trimester of pregnancy. For the CDR3, the DNA is TGTGCCAGCAGCTTGGCCCCCGCCTCCGCGGAGACCCAGTACTTC. The encoded protein is CASSLAPASAETQYF.